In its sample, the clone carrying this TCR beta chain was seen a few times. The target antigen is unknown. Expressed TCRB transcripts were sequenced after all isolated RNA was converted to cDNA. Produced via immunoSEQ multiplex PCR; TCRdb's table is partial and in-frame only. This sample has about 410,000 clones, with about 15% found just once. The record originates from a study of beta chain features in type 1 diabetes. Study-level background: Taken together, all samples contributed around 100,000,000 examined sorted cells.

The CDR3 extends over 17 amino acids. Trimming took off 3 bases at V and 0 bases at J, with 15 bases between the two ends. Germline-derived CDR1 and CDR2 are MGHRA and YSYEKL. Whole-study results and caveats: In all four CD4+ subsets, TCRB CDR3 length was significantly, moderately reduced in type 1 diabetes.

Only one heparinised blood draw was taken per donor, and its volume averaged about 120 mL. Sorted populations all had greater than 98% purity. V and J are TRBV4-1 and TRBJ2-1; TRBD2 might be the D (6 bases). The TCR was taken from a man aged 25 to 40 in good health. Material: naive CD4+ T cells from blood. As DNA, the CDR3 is TGCGCCAGCAGCCAGGGGGGAGCGTCGAGCTCCTACAATGAGCAGTTCTTC. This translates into CASSQGGASSSYNEQFF.